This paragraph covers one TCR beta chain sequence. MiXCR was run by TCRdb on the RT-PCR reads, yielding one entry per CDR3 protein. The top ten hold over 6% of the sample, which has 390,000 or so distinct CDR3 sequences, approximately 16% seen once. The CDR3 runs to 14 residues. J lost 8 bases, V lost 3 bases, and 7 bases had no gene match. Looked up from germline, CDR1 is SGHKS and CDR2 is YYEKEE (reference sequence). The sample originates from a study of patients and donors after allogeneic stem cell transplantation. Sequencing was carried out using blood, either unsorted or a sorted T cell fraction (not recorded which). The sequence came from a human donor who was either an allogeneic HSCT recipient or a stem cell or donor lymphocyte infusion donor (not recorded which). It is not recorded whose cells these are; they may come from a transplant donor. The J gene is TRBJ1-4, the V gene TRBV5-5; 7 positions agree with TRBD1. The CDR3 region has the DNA TGTGCCAGCAGCTCGTGGGACAGTCTGGAAAAACTGTTTTTT. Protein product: CASSSWDSLEKLFF.